A single sample is the source of the 27 T cell receptor beta chains below, sequenced in a study of OX40 agonist ivuxolimab in advanced cancers. Here immunoSEQ multiplex PCR was the method, and the copy in TCRdb shows in-frame clones only, minus some. This sample has 50,000 or so clones; around 93% occur once, and the top ten carry approximately 25%. Sequenced material: CD4+ or CD8+ T cells sorted from blood, taken in a trial of the OX40 agonist ivuxolimab. The receptors were sampled from an adult with an advanced solid tumor such as melanoma, head and neck, liver or kidney cancer.

The rearrangement joins TRBV6-1 to TRBJ2-7; unclear D gene. V gave up 6 bases and J gave up 0 bases, with 9 bases separating them. The CDR3 loop spans 13 amino acids. From germline, CDR1 is MNHNS and CDR2 SASEGT. The CDR3 loop reads CASSLTLSYEQYF. CDR3 nucleotides: TGTGCCAGCAGCTTAACTCTCTCCTACGAGCAGTACTTC.

The chain recombines TRBV28 with TRBJ1-5, with D tentatively TRBD1 (5 bases). The germline V gene has CDR1 MDHEN and CDR2 SYDVKM. V dropped 1 base and J dropped 0 bases, with 13 bases sitting between them. The CDR3 runs to 17 residues. The CDR3 here is CASSLSTATNSNQPQHF. The CDR3 DNA reads TGTGCCAGCAGTTTATCGACAGCGACGAATAGCAATCAGCCCCAGCATTTT.

The chain combines TRBV7-2 with TRBJ2-1, with 9 bases identical to TRBD2. V shed 5 bases, J shed 4 bases, and the junction held 6 bases outside the gene matches. Per germline, CDR1 SGHTA and CDR2 FQGNSA. This CDR3 contains 15 residues. The CDR3 DNA is TGTGCCAGCAGCGTGGGGCTAGCGGGATACAATGAGCAGTTCTTC. Its translation: CASSVGLAGYNEQFF.

The CDR3 protein is CASSLSDGSSYEQYF. CDR3 in DNA: TGTGCCAGCAGCTTAAGTGACGGGAGCTCCTACGAGCAGTACTTC. V and J are TRBV13 and TRBJ2-7; D possibly corresponds to TRBD2 (6 bases). Per germline, CDR1 PRHDT and CDR2 FYEKMQ (reference sequence). V dropped 2 bases and J dropped 0 bases, with 11 bases sitting between them. This CDR3 is built from 15 residues.

The chain employs TRBV5-6 and TRBJ2-1; D perhaps matches TRBD1 (5 bases). This CDR3 is built from 16 residues. V gave up 4 bases and J gave up 6 bases, with 20 bases separating them. Germline assignment: CDR1 SGHDT and CDR2 YYEEEE. Here the CDR3 reads CASSLMGPSRINEQFF. The DNA for the CDR3 is TGTGCCAGCAGCCTGATGGGGCCATCTAGGATCAATGAGCAGTTCTTC.

In DNA, the CDR3 is TGTGCCAGCAGTTCCTCTTTTCTAGGGGACACTGAAGCTTTCTTT. Its translation is CASSSSFLGDTEAFF. The chain links TRBV13 to TRBJ1-1, with TRBD1 as a possible D gene (5 bases). V lost 6 bases to trimming and J lost 3 bases, with 17 bases between them. Germline-derived CDR1 and CDR2 are PRHDT and FYEKMQ (reference sequence). The CDR3 has 15 residues.

The V gene is TRBV10-3, the J gene TRBJ2-1; maybe TRBD2 (5 bases). With 10 bases removed from V and 2 bases from J, the gap between germline ends came to 15 bases. CDR3 length: 14 amino acids. The V gene's germline CDR1 is ENHRY and CDR2 SYGVKD. The CDR3 is CATIGGSAYNEQFF. CDR3 nucleotides: TGTGCCACCATAGGCGGGTCTGCCTACAATGAGCAGTTCTTC.

V and J are TRBV25-1 and TRBJ1-1, with 8 bases that match TRBD1. The CDR3 has 15 amino acids. CDR1 is MGHDK, CDR2 SYGVNS, per germline. V lost 5 bases, J lost 3 bases, and 8 bases stayed unmatched. CDR3 protein: CASSPADRVDTEAFF. The CDR3 DNA reads TGTGCCAGCAGTCCGGCGGACAGGGTAGACACTGAAGCTTTCTTT.

The chain joins TRBV21-1 to TRBJ2-1; the D segment call TRBD2 is taken from the table without a DNA check. TRBV21-1 is listed as a pseudogene. The CDR3 runs 18 residues. The CDR3 DNA reads as TGTGCCAGCAGCAACGGAAAGACTAGCGGGTTATCCTACAATGAGCAGTTCTTC. Its translation: CASSNGKTSGLSYNEQFF.

V gene TRBV2 combines with J gene TRBJ2-1; 13 bases agree with TRBD2. The CDR3 sequence is 14 residues long. Germline loops: CDR1 SNHLY, CDR2 FYNNEI. V trimming: 8 bases; J trimming: 7 bases; junction bases outside the gene matches: 5. The CDR3 DNA is TGTGCCAGCCTACTAGCGGGAGGGGGTAATGAGCAGTTCTTC. Translating it yields CASLLAGGGNEQFF.

The chain has TRBV6-5 and TRBJ2-3; D is unresolved. V shed 2 bases and J shed 3 bases, with 9 bases lying between them. The CDR3 extends over 14 amino acids. Germline V gives CDR1 MNHEY, CDR2 SVGAGI. The CDR3 DNA follows: TGTGCCAGCAGTTACCTACGAGAGACAGATACGCAGTATTTT. Encoded protein: CASSYLRETDTQYF.

J is TRBJ1-2 and V is TRBV9; no firm D call. Germline-derived CDR1 and CDR2 are SGDLS and YYNGEE. The CDR3 runs to 12 residues. V shed 3 bases and J shed 8 bases, with 11 bases lying between them. CDR3 sequence: CASSGDLGGYTF. In nucleotides, the CDR3 is TGTGCCAGCAGCGGCGACTTAGGGGGCTACACCTTC.

The chain carries TRBV6-5 and TRBJ2-7; no firm D call. The CDR3 is 13 residues long. V was trimmed by 2 bases and J by 2 bases, leaving 7 bases between them. CDR1 is MNHEY and CDR2 is SVGAGI in the germline V gene. CDR3 protein: CASSYGKAYEQYF. The CDR3 bases are TGTGCCAGCAGTTACGGGAAAGCCTACGAGCAGTACTTC.

The gene calls are TRBV27 and TRBJ1-2; no firm D call. Germline V gene lookup returns CDR1 MNHEY and CDR2 SMNVEV (reference sequence). This CDR3 is built from 13 residues. Between the trimmed V and J ends, which lost 2 bases and 6 bases, there was a span of 10 bases. DNA of the CDR3: TGTGCCAGCAGTTTAGGAGGGAACAATGGCTACACCTTC. This encodes CASSLGGNNGYTF.

J is TRBJ2-3 and V is TRBV27; D call uncertain. There are 14 residues in the CDR3. V gave up 5 bases and J gave up 2 bases, with 11 bases separating them. Germline V gene data show CDR1 as MNHEY and CDR2 as SMNVEV (reference sequence). Here the CDR3 DNA reads TGTGCCAGCAGTCCGCTCCCTTTCACAGATACGCAGTATTTT. This encodes CASSPLPFTDTQYF.

The rearrangement uses TRBV7-2 and TRBJ2-1, with 8 bases fitting TRBD1. The CDR3 spans 15 residues. Losses at the gene ends were 5 bases for V and 4 bases for J; bases not matched to a gene: 7. Per the germline V gene, CDR1 is SGHTA and CDR2 is FQGNSA. In DNA form, the CDR3 reads TGTGCCAGCAGCCCCCGGGACAGGATTTACAATGAGCAGTTCTTC. Amino acids: CASSPRDRIYNEQFF.

J is TRBJ1-5 and V is TRBV28; tentatively, D is TRBD1 (6 bases). The V and J ends lost 3 bases and 0 bases respectively, with 15 bases between them. This CDR3 is built from 17 residues. Germline-derived CDR1 and CDR2 are MDHEN and SYDVKM. The CDR3 coding sequence is TGTGCCAGCAGTTTGGGTACTGACAGGCTTAGCAATCAGCCCCAGCATTTT. This codes for CASSLGTDRLSNQPQHF.

J is TRBJ1-5 and V is TRBV4-1; D is undetermined. This CDR3 comprises 13 residues. Per germline, CDR1 MGHRA and CDR2 YSYEKL. With 0 bases removed from V and 6 bases from J, the gap between germline ends came to 6 bases. The CDR3 reads CASSQEWSQPQHF. The CDR3 DNA reads as TGCGCCAGCAGCCAAGAATGGAGTCAGCCCCAGCATTTT.

CDR3 DNA: TGTGCCAGCAGCCCACCAGGGGAAGGCGAGCAGTACTTC. Amino acid sequence: CASSPPGEGEQYF. The V and J genes are TRBV7-9 and TRBJ2-7, with a possible D match to TRBD1 (6 bases). This CDR3 comprises 13 residues. Germline CDR1 SEHNR, CDR2 FQNEAQ (reference sequence). V was cut by 5 bases and J by 6 bases, with 14 bases left in between.

CDR3 coding DNA: TGTGCCACCAGCAGAGATGTGGAGGGCACTGGAAACACCATATATTTT. Translation gives CATSRDVEGTGNTIYF. This chain uses TRBV15 with TRBJ1-3; D is undetermined. This CDR3 has 16 amino acids. Germline V gene lookup returns CDR1 LNHNV and CDR2 YYDKDF (reference sequence). Trimming stripped 0 bases from V and 2 bases from J, with 11 bases between.

The genes are TRBV19 and TRBJ2-1; TRBD1 matches 8 bases. V shed 6 bases, J shed 8 bases, and the junction held 12 bases outside the gene matches. CDR1 is LNHDA and CDR2 is SQIVND in the germline V gene (reference sequence). The CDR3 loop spans 15 amino acids. The CDR3 spells CASRDRVSSGDEQFF. The CDR3 DNA reads TGTGCCAGTAGGGACAGGGTATCATCTGGCGATGAGCAGTTCTTC.

V and J are TRBV7-8 and TRBJ2-7; D call uncertain. CDR1 and CDR2 from the germline V gene are SGHVS and FQNEAQ. Trimming shortened V by 0 bases and J by 3 bases, and 3 bases separated the two germline ends. The CDR3 is made up of 12 amino acids. CDR3 sequence: CASSLAVYEQYF. CDR3 nucleotides: TGTGCCAGCAGCTTAGCTGTCTACGAGCAGTACTTC.

The chain carries TRBV7-2 and TRBJ2-3; TRBD1 aligns across 9 bases. V gave up 1 base and J gave up 3 bases; unmatched junction bases: 5. Germline V lookup: CDR1 SGHTA, CDR2 FQGNSA. The CDR3 length is 16 residues. CDR3 loop: CASSLGQGGGTDTQYF. CDR3 sequence (DNA): TGTGCCAGCAGCTTAGGACAGGGGGGAGGGACAGATACGCAGTATTTT. Filled out from reference TRBV7-2 and TRBJ2-3, the complete variable domain reads GAGVSQSPSNKVTEKGKDVELRCDPISGHTALYWYRQSLGQGLEFLIYFQGNSAPDKSGLPSDRFSAERTGGSVSTLTIQRTQQEDSAVYLCASSLGQGGGTDTQYFGPGTRLTVL.

The V call is TRBV27, the J call TRBJ2-4; 7 positions agree with TRBD1. CDR1 and CDR2 from the germline V gene are MNHEY and SMNVEV (reference sequence). J gave up 4 bases and V 4 bases, and 7 bases lay outside the gene matches. CDR3 size: 15 residues. CDR3 protein: CASSSLPGQKNIQYF. The CDR3 DNA follows: TGTGCCAGCAGTTCACTCCCGGGACAGAAAAACATTCAGTACTTC.

The chain couples TRBV15 to TRBJ1-4; 8 positions match TRBD1. Germline CDR1 is LNHNV and CDR2 is YYDKDF (reference sequence). J was trimmed by 3 bases and V by 3 bases; bases with no gene match: 6. CDR3 length: 16 residues. The DNA for the CDR3 is TGTGCCACCAGCAGCCCGACGACAGGGGCTAATGAAAAACTGTTTTTT. It translates to CATSSPTTGANEKLFF.

The chain recombines TRBV28 with TRBJ1-5; D remains unclear. The CDR3 is made up of 16 amino acids. The germline V gene encodes CDR1 MDHEN and CDR2 SYDVKM. Trimming shortened V by 3 bases and J by 0 bases, and 12 bases separated the two germline ends. The CDR3 is CASSFLQLYSNQPQHF. The CDR3 nucleotides read TGTGCCAGCAGTTTCCTACAGCTATATAGCAATCAGCCCCAGCATTTT.

The chain links TRBV5-6 to TRBJ2-5; 9 bases align to TRBD1. The germline CDR1 and CDR2 sequences are SGHDT and YYEEEE. V trimming: 4 bases; J trimming: 5 bases; junction bases outside the gene matches: 3. This CDR3 is built from 13 residues. The CDR3 sequence: CASSRDRDETQYF. DNA for the CDR3: TGTGCCAGCAGCCGGGACAGGGACGAGACCCAGTACTTC.